The clone carrying this T cell receptor (beta chain) has just one count. The CDR3 is 14 residues long. V lost 3 bases and J 5 bases, leaving 17 bases between the germline ends. The germline V gene encodes CDR1 DFQATT and CDR2 SNEGSKA (reference sequence). The sample belongs to a study of identical twins. TCRdb re-called the 5' RACE reads through MiXCR, storing one row per CDR3 protein. This sample yields about 530,000 distinct CDR3 sequences, of which 13% to 15% are seen a single time; less than 0.5% belongs to the top ten. The sample also formed part of further work on yellow fever vaccine responses in identical twins.

The chain couples TRBV20-1 to TRBJ2-7; D not resolved. The sequencing sample was made of CD4+ T cells sorted from blood. This sequence was found in a woman under 30 in good health. The DNA of the CDR3 is TGCAGTGCTAGGTGGGCCGAGAGGCCCCACGAGCAGTACTTC. This gives the protein CSARWAERPHEQYF.